This T cell receptor (beta chain) was recorded in a study of cytomegalovirus exposure and HLA in healthy donors. Study summary: HLA-typed donors contributed 80 million to 85 million unique TCRs, which were held in an early data release. General observations from the study: Later work showed greater clonal expansion in HLA-associated TCR beta chains than in equally common others.

V lost 6 bases to trimming and J lost 2 bases; unmatched junction nucleotides: 6. The CDR3 spans 16 residues. Looked up from germline, CDR1 is SNHLY and CDR2 is FYNNEI. This clone is a singleton in its sample. What it binds is unknown. At the time of sampling, donors were nominally healthy, though unrecorded immune exposures were likely. 13 Jbeta primers and 60 Vbeta primers were used for the PCR. TCRdb's copy holds only in-frame clones and misses some; the assay was immunoSEQ multiplex PCR. Of under 130,000 clones detected, less than 85% appear once; the ten largest clones hold around 8.2%. V usage is TRBV2 and J usage is TRBJ2-3; 12 nucleotides agree with TRBD2. Sequencing was performed on PBMCs. This receptor was identified in a man between 35 and 55 years old in good health and CMV-seropositive. The CDR3 nucleotides read TGTGCCAGCAGGTTCGGACTAGCGGGGCTCACAGATACGCAGTATTTT. Translation: CASRFGLAGLTDTQYF.